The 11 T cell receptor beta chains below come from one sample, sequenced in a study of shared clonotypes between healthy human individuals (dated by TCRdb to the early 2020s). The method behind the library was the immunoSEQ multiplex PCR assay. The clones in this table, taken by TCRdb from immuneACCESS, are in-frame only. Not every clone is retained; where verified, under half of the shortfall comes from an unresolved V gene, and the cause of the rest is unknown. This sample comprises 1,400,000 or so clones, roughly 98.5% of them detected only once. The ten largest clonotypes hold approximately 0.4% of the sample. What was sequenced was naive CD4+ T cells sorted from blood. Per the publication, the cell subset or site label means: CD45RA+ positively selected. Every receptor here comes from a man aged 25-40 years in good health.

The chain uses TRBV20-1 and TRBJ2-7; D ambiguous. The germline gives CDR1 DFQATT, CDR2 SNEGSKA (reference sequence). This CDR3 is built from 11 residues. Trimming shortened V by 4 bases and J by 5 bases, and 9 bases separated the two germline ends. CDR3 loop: CSATAVDEQYF. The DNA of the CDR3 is TGCAGTGCTACGGCGGTAGACGAGCAGTACTTC.

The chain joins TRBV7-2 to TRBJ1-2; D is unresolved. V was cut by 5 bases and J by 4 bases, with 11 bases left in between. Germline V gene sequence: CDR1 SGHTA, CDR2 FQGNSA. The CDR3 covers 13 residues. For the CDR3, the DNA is TGTGCCAGCAGCCGAGGCAGAGTCTATGGCTACACCTTC. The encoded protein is CASSRGRVYGYTF.

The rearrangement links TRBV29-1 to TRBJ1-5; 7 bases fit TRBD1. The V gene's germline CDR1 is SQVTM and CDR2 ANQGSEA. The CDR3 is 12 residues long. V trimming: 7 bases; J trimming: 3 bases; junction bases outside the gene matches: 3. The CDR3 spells CSAGTVNQPQHF. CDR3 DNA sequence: TGCAGCGCCGGGACAGTCAATCAGCCCCAGCATTTT.

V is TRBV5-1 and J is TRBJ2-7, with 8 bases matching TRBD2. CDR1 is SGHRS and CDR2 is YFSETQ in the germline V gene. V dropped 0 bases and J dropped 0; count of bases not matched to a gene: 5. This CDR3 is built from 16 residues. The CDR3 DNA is TGCGCCAGCAGCTTGGATCCTAGCGGGCTCTCCTACGAGCAGTACTTC. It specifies CASSLDPSGLSYEQYF.

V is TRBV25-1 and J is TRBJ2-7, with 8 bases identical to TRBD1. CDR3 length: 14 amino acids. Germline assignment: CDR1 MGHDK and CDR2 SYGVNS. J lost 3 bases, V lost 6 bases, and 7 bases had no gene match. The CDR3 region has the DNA TGTGCCAGCAGGGCCGGGACAGGAATCTACGAGCAGTACTTC. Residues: CASRAGTGIYEQYF.

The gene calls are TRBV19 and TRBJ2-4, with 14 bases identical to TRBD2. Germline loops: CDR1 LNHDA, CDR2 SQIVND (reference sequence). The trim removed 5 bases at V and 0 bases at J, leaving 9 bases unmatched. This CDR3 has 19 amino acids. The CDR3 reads CASSFPGLAGAIAKNIQYF. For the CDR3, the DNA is TGTGCCAGTAGTTTCCCGGGACTAGCGGGGGCAATAGCCAAAAACATTCAGTACTTC.

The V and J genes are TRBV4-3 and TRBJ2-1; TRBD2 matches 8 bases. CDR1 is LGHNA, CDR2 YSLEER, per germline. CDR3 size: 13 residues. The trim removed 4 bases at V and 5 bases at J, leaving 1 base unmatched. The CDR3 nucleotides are TGCGCCAGCAGCCCAGCGGGGGACAATGAGCAGTTCTTC. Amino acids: CASSPAGDNEQFF.

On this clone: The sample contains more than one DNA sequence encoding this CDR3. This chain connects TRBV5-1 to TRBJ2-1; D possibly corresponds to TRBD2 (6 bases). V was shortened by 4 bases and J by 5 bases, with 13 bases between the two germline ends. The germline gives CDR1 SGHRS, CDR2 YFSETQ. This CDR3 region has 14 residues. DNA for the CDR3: TGCGCCAGCAGCCCGCCGCGGGGTGACAATGAGCAGTTCTTC. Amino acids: CASSPPRGDNEQFF.

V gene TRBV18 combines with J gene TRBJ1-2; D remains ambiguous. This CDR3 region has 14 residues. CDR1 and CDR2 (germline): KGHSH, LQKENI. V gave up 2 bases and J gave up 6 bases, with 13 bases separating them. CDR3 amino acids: CASSPGGLLDGYTF. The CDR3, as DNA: TGTGCCAGCTCACCAGGAGGGTTGTTAGATGGCTACACCTTC.

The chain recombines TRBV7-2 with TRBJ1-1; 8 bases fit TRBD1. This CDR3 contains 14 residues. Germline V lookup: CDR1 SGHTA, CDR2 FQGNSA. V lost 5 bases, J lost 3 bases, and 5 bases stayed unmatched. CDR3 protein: CASSMPQGDTEAFF. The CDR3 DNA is TGTGCCAGCAGCATGCCACAGGGGGACACTGAAGCTTTCTTT.

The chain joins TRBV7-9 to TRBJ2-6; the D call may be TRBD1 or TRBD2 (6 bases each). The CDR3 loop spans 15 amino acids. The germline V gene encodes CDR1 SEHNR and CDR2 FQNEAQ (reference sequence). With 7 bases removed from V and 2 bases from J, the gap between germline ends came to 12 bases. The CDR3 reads CASTYRGAGANVLTF. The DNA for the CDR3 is TGTGCCAGCACCTATAGGGGGGCTGGGGCCAACGTCCTGACTTTC.